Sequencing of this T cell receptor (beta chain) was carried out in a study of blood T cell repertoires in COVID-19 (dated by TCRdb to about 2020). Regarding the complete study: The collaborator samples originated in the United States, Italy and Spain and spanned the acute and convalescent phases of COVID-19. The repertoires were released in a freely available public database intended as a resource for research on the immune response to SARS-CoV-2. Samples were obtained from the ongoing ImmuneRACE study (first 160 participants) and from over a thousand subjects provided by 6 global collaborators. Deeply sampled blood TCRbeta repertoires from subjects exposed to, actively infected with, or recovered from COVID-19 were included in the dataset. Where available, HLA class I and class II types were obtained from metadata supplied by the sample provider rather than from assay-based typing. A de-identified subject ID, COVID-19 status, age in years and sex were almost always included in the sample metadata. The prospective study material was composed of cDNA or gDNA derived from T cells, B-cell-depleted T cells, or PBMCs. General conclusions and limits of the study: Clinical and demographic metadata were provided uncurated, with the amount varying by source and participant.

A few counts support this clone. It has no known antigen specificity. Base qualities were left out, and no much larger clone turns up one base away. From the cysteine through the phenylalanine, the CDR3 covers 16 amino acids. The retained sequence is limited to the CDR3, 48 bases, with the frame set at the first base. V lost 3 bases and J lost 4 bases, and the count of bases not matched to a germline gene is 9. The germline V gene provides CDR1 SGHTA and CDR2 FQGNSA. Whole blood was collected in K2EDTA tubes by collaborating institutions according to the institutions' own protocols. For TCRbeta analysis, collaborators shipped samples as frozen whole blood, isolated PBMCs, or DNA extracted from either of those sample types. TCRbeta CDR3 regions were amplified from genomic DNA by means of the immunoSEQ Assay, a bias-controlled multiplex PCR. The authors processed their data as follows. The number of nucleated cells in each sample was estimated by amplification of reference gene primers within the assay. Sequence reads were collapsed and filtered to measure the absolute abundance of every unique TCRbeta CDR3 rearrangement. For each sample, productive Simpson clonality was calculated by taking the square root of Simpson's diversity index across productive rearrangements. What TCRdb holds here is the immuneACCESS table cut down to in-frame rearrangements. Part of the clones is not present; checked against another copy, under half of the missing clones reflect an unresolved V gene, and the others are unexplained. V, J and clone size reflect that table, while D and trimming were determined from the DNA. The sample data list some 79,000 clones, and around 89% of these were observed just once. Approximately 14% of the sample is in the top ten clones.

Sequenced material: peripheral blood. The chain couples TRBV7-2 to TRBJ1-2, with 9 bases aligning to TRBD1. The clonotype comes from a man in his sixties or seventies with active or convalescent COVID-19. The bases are TGTGCCAGCAGCTTCGGGGACAGGGTAACCCTCTATGGCTACACCTTC. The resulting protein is CASSFGDRVTLYGYTF.